Following are 9 T cell receptor beta chains from one sample sequenced in a study of cytomegalovirus exposure and HLA in healthy donors. The PCR employed 60 Vbeta primers together with 13 Jbeta primers. Sequenced by immunoSEQ multiplex PCR; TCRdb stores in-frame clones only, minus some. Here the sample spans around 170,000 clones, over 75% being singletons. Sequenced input: PBMCs. Source of these receptors: a man aged 55 to 69 in good health and CMV-seronegative.

The chain links TRBV29-1 to TRBJ1-1; 10 nucleotides line up with TRBD1. Germline lookup yields CDR1 SQVTM and CDR2 ANQGSEA. This CDR3 is built from 13 residues. Trimming took 6 bases from V and 2 from J; bases not matched to a gene: 3. CDR3 DNA: TGCAGCGTGAAGACAGGGGGCAACACTGAAGCTTTCTTT. Translation gives CSVKTGGNTEAFF.

V gene TRBV7-8 combines with J gene TRBJ2-5, with 10 bases fitting TRBD1. The J call may be incorrect, as the DNA end agrees better with TRBJ2-7. The CDR3 runs 15 residues. The germline V gene encodes CDR1 SGHVS and CDR2 FQNEAQ. In nucleotides, the CDR3 is TGTGCCAGCAGCTTAGGACAGGGGGCAGTCTACGAGCAGTACTTC. Translated: CASSLGQGAVYEQYF.

The chain couples TRBV4-1 to TRBJ1-1; a weak D match, TRBD1 (6 bases). CDR3 size: 16 residues. Germline lookup yields CDR1 MGHRA and CDR2 YSYEKL. Between the trimmed V and J ends, which lost 4 bases and 0 bases, there was a span of 15 bases. DNA of the CDR3: TGCGCCAGCAGCCGAGCGACAGGAGGTATGAACACTGAAGCTTTCTTT. Translated, it gives CASSRATGGMNTEAFF.

This clone was seen more than once but under ten times. J is TRBJ2-5 and V is TRBV19; D not resolved. The CDR3 contains 14 residues. CDR1 LNHDA and CDR2 SQIVND come from the germline V gene (reference sequence). Trimming left V 8 bases short and J 5 bases short, with 18 bases between. CDR3 in DNA: TGTGCCAGTTCTCCATCGAGGCAACGGGAGACCCAGTACTTC. Protein: CASSPSRQRETQYF.

The J gene is TRBJ2-7, the V gene TRBV11-3, with 8 bases lining up with TRBD1. Unmatched junction bases numbered 4, after V lost 5 bases and J lost 4 bases. The CDR3 runs 13 residues. In germline, CDR1 is SGHNT, CDR2 YENEEA. CDR3 sequence: CASSRDRFYEQYF. The CDR3 nucleotides read TGTGCCAGCAGCCGGGACAGGTTTTACGAGCAGTACTTC.

This clone was observed a handful of times. The rearrangement joins TRBV2 to TRBJ1-5; D is uncertain. The CDR3 is 15 residues long. V shed 6 bases and J shed 6 bases, with 18 bases lying between them. Germline loops: CDR1 SNHLY, CDR2 FYNNEI. The CDR3 loop reads CASSAGSIGGQPQHF. The CDR3 DNA reads as TGTGCCAGCAGCGCGGGCTCCATCGGAGGTCAGCCCCAGCATTTT.

Only a few counts were recorded for this clone. The rearrangement uses TRBV14 and TRBJ2-1; D possibly corresponds to TRBD2 (5 bases). CDR1 is SGHDN, CDR2 FVKESK, per germline. This CDR3 region has 13 residues. V lost 5 bases and J 6 bases, leaving 11 bases between the germline ends. The CDR3 DNA sequence: TGTGCCAGCAGCAGAGGACTGAGCAATGAGCAGTTCTTC. This translates into CASSRGLSNEQFF.

The rearrangement links TRBV5-6 to TRBJ2-5; D possibly corresponds to TRBD2 (6 bases). In germline, CDR1 is SGHDT, CDR2 YYEEEE. With 3 bases removed from V and 1 base from J, the gap between germline ends came to 19 bases. CDR3 length: 17 amino acids. CDR3 sequence reads: CASSSLGEAETQETQYF. In DNA form, the CDR3 reads TGTGCCAGCAGCTCTCTAGGGGAGGCAGAGACCCAAGAGACCCAGTACTTC.

The chain is built from TRBV5-1 and TRBJ1-4; maybe TRBD1 (5 bases). CDR3 length equals 16 residues. The germline CDR1 and CDR2 sequences are SGHRS and YFSETQ. V dropped 5 bases and J dropped 0 bases, with 14 bases sitting between them. The DNA of the CDR3 is TGCGCCAGCAGGGCCGAGGGAGGGGCAACTAATGAAAAACTGTTTTTT. It codes for CASRAEGGATNEKLFF. Full variable domain (rest looked up from reference TRBV5-1 and TRBJ1-4): KAGVTQTPRYLIKTRGQQVTLSCSPISGHRSVSWYQQTPGQGLQFLFEYFSETQRNKGNFPGRFSGRQFSNSRSEMNVSTLELGDSALYLCASRAEGGATNEKLFFGSGTQLSVL.